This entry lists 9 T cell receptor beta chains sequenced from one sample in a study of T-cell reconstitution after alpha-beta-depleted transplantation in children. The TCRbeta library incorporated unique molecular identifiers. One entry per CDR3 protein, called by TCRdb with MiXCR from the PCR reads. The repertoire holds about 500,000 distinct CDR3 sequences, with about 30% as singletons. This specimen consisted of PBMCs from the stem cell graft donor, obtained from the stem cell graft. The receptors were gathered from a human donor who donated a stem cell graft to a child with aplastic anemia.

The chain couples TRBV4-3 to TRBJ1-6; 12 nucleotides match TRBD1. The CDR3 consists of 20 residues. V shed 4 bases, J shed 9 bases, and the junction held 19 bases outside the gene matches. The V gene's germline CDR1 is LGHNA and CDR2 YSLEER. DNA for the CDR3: TGCGCCAGCAGCCGTGACCCCGGGACAGGGGGCTATCAAGGGATTTCACCCCTCCACTTT. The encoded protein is CASSRDPGTGGYQGISPLHF.

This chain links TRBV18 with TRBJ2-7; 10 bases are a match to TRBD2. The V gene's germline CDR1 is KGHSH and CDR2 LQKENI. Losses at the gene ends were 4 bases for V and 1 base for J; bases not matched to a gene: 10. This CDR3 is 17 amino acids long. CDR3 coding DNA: TGTGCCAGCTCACTCTCCCAGGTAGCGGGAGGTTCCTACGAGCAGTACTTC. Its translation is CASSLSQVAGGSYEQYF.

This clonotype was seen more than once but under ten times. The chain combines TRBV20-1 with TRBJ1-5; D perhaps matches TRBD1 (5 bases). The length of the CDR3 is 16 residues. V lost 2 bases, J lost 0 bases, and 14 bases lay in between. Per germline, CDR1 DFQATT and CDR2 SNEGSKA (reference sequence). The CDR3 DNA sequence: TGCAGTGCTAGACGATTGGGGGAACATAGCAATCAGCCCCAGCATTTT. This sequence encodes CSARRLGEHSNQPQHF.

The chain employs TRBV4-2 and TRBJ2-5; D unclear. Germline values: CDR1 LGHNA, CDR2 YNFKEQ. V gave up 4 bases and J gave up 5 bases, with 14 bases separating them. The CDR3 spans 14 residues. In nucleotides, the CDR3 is TGTGCCAGCAGCCCCGACATCTCCGGGGAGACCCAGTACTTC. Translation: CASSPDISGETQYF.

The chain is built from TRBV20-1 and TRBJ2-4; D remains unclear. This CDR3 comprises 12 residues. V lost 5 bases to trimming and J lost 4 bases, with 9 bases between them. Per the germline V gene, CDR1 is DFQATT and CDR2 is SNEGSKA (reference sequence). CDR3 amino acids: CSAGTRKNIQYF. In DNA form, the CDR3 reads TGCAGTGCTGGAACCAGGAAAAACATTCAGTACTTC.

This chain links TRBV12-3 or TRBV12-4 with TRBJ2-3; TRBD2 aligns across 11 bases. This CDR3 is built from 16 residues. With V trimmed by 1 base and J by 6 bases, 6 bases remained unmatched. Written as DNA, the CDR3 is TGTGCCAGCAGTTTAGGACTAGCGGGACCTCGGGATACGCAGTATTTT. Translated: CASSLGLAGPRDTQYF.

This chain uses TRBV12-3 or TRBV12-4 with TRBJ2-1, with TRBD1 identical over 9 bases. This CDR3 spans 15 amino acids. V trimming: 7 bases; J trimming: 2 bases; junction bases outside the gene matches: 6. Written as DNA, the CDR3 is TGTGCCAGCACTCAGCGACAGGGGGCCTACAATGAGCAGTTCTTC. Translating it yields CASTQRQGAYNEQFF.

The CDR3 DNA reads as TGTGCCAGCAGCTTAAGCCGGGGATCCTACGAGCAGTACTTC. Its translation: CASSLSRGSYEQYF. The chain joins TRBV5-5 to TRBJ2-7, with a possible D match to TRBD2 (5 bases). Deletions cut 2 bases from V and 1 base from J, with 10 bases between. CDR3 size: 14 residues. Germline-derived CDR1 and CDR2 are SGHKS and YYEKEE (reference sequence).

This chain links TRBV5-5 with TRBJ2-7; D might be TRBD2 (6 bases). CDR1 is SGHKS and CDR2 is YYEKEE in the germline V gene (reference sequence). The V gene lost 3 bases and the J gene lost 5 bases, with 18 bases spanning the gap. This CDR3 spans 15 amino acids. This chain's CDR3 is CASSWGGGNLDEQYF. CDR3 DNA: TGTGCCAGCAGCTGGGGAGGAGGGAACTTGGACGAGCAGTACTTC.